A selection of T cell receptor beta chains follows, all from one sample in a study of cytomegalovirus exposure and HLA in healthy donors. Clones were sequenced by immunoSEQ multiplex PCR, and TCRdb holds only the in-frame ones, with some missing. The record lists over 30,000 clones, of which the ten most abundant hold 3.5% to 5.5%. Sequencing was performed on PBMCs. The origin of the receptors is a middle-aged woman in good health and CMV-seropositive. Both conserved end residues are part of each CDR3. A D gene is named only where the DNA matches it firmly. Size is stated for part of the rows, as once, few or many counts, or as a class when the clone is expanded.

j_call | cdr3_length | v_call | clone_size | d_call | cdr3_aa | cdr3_nt
TRBJ2-1 | 14 | TRBV6-5 | NA | TRBD2 | CASRIAGGVNEQFF | TGTGCCAGCAGAATAGCGGGAGGGGTCAATGAGCAGTTCTTC
TRBJ1-5 | 15 | TRBV9 | NA | NA | CASSAGVGGNQPQHF | TGTGCCAGCAGCGCCGGGGTGGGTGGCAATCAGCCCCAGCATTTT
TRBJ2-1 | 15 | TRBV15 | NA | NA | CATSRVYGRSHEQFF | TGTGCCACCAGCAGAGTATATGGTAGAAGCCATGAGCAGTTCTTC
TRBJ2-1 | 15 | TRBV30 | NA | NA | CAWSVRTGVLNEQFF | TGTGCCTGGAGTGTACGAACGGGAGTACTGAATGAGCAGTTCTTC
TRBJ1-1 | 20 | TRBV4-1 | NA | TRBD1 | CASSQYKPGQGRLWDTEAFF | TGCGCCAGCAGCCAATATAAACCGGGACAGGGAAGATTATGGGACACTGAAGCTTTCTTT
TRBJ1-4 | 14 | TRBV27 | NA | NA | CASSLMGAHEKLFF | TGTGCCAGCAGTTTAATGGGGGCCCACGAAAAACTGTTTTTT
TRBJ1-1 | 14 | TRBV19 | NA | NA | CASSIQGTSTEAFF | TGTGCCAGTAGTATCCAGGGGACGAGCACTGAAGCTTTCTTT
TRBJ2-7 | 14 | TRBV6-1 | NA | TRBD1 | CASSGLGTAYEQYF | TGTGCCAGCAGTGGTCTGGGGACAGCCTACGAGCAGTACTTC
TRBJ2-1 | 15 | TRBV7-9 | NA | NA | CASSSAAGLYNEQFF | TGTGCCAGCAGCTCAGCGGCAGGGCTTTACAATGAGCAGTTCTTC
TRBJ1-5 | 15 | TRBV6-6 | NA | NA | CASTSMGGVNQPQHF | TGTGCCAGCACCTCAATGGGGGGAGTTAATCAGCCCCAGCATTTT
TRBJ1-1 | 14 | TRBV30 | NA | TRBD1 | CAWSGGQGDTEAFF | TGTGCCTGGAGTGGAGGACAGGGTGACACTGAAGCTTTCTTT
TRBJ1-2 | 16 | TRBV6-1 | NA | TRBD1 | CASSGMSGTGVSGYTF | TGTGCCAGCAGTGGTATGTCCGGGACAGGGGTTAGTGGCTACACCTTC
TRBJ1-2 | 15 | TRBV5-1 | NA | NA | CASSLDRAKGKGYTF | TGCGCCAGCAGCTTGGACAGGGCCAAGGGGAAAGGCTACACCTTC
TRBJ2-3 | 15 | TRBV11-2 | NA | TRBD2 | CASSFSGLAWDTQYF | TGTGCCAGCAGCTTTTCGGGACTAGCTTGGGATACGCAGTATTTT
TRBJ1-5 | 15 | TRBV5-1 | NA | TRBD1 | CASSTGTGGGQPQHF | TGCGCCAGCAGCACGGGGACAGGGGGTGGTCAGCCCCAGCATTTT
TRBJ2-3 | 15 | TRBV7-3 | NA | NA | CASSLNPSRTDTQYF | TGTGCCAGCAGCTTAAATCCTAGCCGGACAGATACGCAGTATTTT
TRBJ2-7 | 15 | TRBV6-1 | NA | NA | CASSEEGKGRYEQYF | TGTGCCAGCAGTGAAGAGGGAAAGGGGCGATACGAGCAGTACTTC
TRBJ2-7 | 13 | TRBV7-2 | NA | TRBD1 | CASSSQGAREQYF | TGTGCCAGCAGCTCACAGGGGGCGCGGGAGCAGTACTTC
TRBJ1-1 | 13 | TRBV19 | medium-sized | NA | CASTQGVDTEAFF | TGTGCCAGTACCCAAGGGGTGGACACTGAAGCTTTCTTT
TRBJ2-1 | 11 | TRBV11-2 | NA | NA | CASSPRGEQFF | TGTGCCAGCAGCCCCCGGGGGGAGCAGTTCTTC
TRBJ2-5 | 14 | TRBV6-1 | NA | NA | CASNNGGTHLTQYF | TGTGCCAGCAATAATGGCGGGACCCACCTGACCCAGTACTTC
TRBJ2-5 | 16 | TRBV7-7 | NA | TRBD2 | CASSLGLADGQETQYF | TGTGCTAGCAGCTTAGGACTAGCGGACGGGCAAGAGACCCAGTACTTC
TRBJ1-5 | 15 | TRBV9 | NA | TRBD1 | CASSVGQGFGQPQHF | TGTGCCAGCAGCGTGGGACAGGGGTTCGGTCAGCCCCAGCATTTT
TRBJ2-7 | 16 | TRBV29-1 | NA | TRBD2 | CSVGSGTSGRTYEQYF | TGCAGCGTTGGATCCGGGACTAGCGGGAGGACCTACGAGCAGTACTTC
TRBJ1-1 | 15 | TRBV19 | NA | NA | CASSISGAKNTEAFF | TGTGCCAGTAGTATCTCTGGGGCGAAGAACACTGAAGCTTTCTTT
TRBJ2-5 | 15 | TRBV7-9 | NA | TRBD1 | CASSSGTASQETQYF | TGTGCCAGCAGCTCGGGGACAGCCTCTCAAGAGACCCAGTACTTC
TRBJ2-3 | 14 | TRBV29-1 | NA | TRBD2 | CSVESSGRADTQYF | TGCAGCGTTGAGTCCAGCGGGAGGGCAGATACGCAGTATTTT
TRBJ2-1 | 15 | TRBV5-1 | NA | TRBD2 | CASSFGGGAGNEQFF | TGCGCCAGCAGCTTTGGGGGAGGGGCCGGCAATGAGCAGTTCTTC
TRBJ2-4 | 14 | TRBV7-9 | NA | TRBD1 | CASSTGQGVSIQYF | TGTGCCAGCAGCACCGGGCAGGGGGTGAGCATTCAGTACTTC
TRBJ1-4 | 15 | TRBV28 | NA | TRBD1 | CASSSTGTGGAGLFF | TGTGCCAGCAGTTCGACCGGGACAGGGGGCGCGGGGCTGTTTTTT
TRBJ1-4 | 15 | TRBV25-1 | NA | NA | CASSEGGSAGEKLFF | TGTGCCAGCAGTGAAGGAGGATCCGCGGGGGAAAAACTGTTTTTT
TRBJ2-7 | 13 | TRBV29-1 | NA | TRBD1 | CSARDRDPYEQYF | TGCAGCGCCCGGGACAGGGACCCCTACGAGCAGTACTTC
TRBJ2-3 | 15 | TRBV6-1 | NA | NA | CASSESPGISDTQYF | TGTGCCAGCAGTGAATCCCCAGGGATCTCGGATACGCAGTATTTT
TRBJ2-7 | 11 | TRBV6-1 | NA | NA | CASSDLYEQYF | TGTGCCAGCAGTGATTTATACGAGCAGTACTTC
TRBJ1-1 | 11 | TRBV6-5 | NA | NA | CASSRAGEAFF | TGTGCCAGCAGCAGGGCTGGTGAAGCTTTCTTT
TRBJ2-7 | 15 | TRBV7-2 | NA | TRBD2 | CASSLVAGEVHEQYF | TGTGCCAGCAGCTTAGTAGCGGGAGAAGTCCACGAGCAGTACTTC
TRBJ2-7 | 15 | TRBV28 | NA | NA | CASSFRAGRAYEQYF | TGTGCCAGCAGTTTCCGGGCGGGCCGTGCCTACGAGCAGTACTTC
TRBJ1-1 | 13 | TRBV4-1 | NA | NA | CASSQDSGSEAFF | TGCGCCAGCAGCCAAGATAGCGGATCTGAAGCTTTCTTT
TRBJ2-7 | 17 | TRBV29-1 | NA | TRBD2 | CTPTIGTSGTFSYEQYF | TGCACCCCGACTATAGGGACTAGCGGTACTTTCTCCTACGAGCAGTACTTC
TRBJ2-7 | 15 | TRBV28 | NA | TRBD2 | CASSQPGLAGYEQYF | TGTGCCAGCAGTCAACCGGGACTAGCGGGATACGAGCAGTACTTC
TRBJ1-4 | 15 | TRBV5-1 | NA | NA | CASSRASGSSTGLFF | TGCGCCAGCAGTAGAGCGTCTGGAAGTTCGACGGGACTGTTTTTT
TRBJ2-1 | 16 | TRBV9 | medium-sized | NA | CASSVGYSAVIHEQFF | TGTGCCAGCAGCGTAGGATATAGTGCCGTCATTCATGAGCAGTTCTTC
TRBJ2-7 | 13 | TRBV5-1 | NA | TRBD1 | CASSLGQAHEQYF | TGCGCCAGCAGCTTAGGACAGGCCCACGAGCAGTACTTC
TRBJ2-7 | 13 | TRBV5-4 | NA | NA | CASSARGSYEQYF | TGTGCCAGCAGCGCCAGGGGCTCCTACGAGCAGTACTTC
TRBJ2-3 | 15 | TRBV15 | NA | NA | CATGPPLLRGDTQYF | TGTGCCACTGGCCCCCCACTCCTCAGGGGAGATACGCAGTATTTT
TRBJ2-7 | 14 | TRBV18 | NA | NA | CASSPNPDNYEQYF | TGTGCCAGCTCACCTAACCCGGACAACTACGAGCAGTACTTC
TRBJ1-2 | 14 | TRBV6-1 | NA | TRBD1 | CASSPRTGWDGYTF | TGTGCCAGCAGTCCGCGGACAGGGTGGGATGGCTACACCTTC
TRBJ2-3 | 16 | TRBV5-4 | NA | NA | CASSSKRLTSTDTQYF | TGTGCCAGCAGCAGTAAGAGACTAACTAGCACAGATACGCAGTATTTT
TRBJ2-5 | 15 | TRBV7-9 | NA | NA | CASSLSGRRQETQYF | TGTGCCAGCAGCTTATCAGGCAGACGACAAGAGACCCAGTACTTC
TRBJ2-1 | 12 | TRBV2 | NA | NA | CASSYTDNEQFF | TGTGCCAGCAGTTACACAGACAATGAGCAGTTCTTC
TRBJ2-3 | 16 | TRBV4-3 | NA | NA | CASSQALTGRAGTQYF | TGCGCCAGCAGCCAAGCGCTCACAGGGAGGGCAGGTACGCAGTATTTT
TRBJ2-3 | 15 | TRBV7-2 | NA | TRBD2 | CASSSWTSETDTQYF | TGTGCCAGCAGCTCCTGGACTAGTGAGACAGATACGCAGTATTTT
TRBJ1-4 | 14 | TRBV6-5 | NA | NA | CASREAGDNEKLFF | TGTGCCAGCAGGGAGGCAGGAGATAATGAAAAACTGTTTTTT
TRBJ2-2 | 16 | TRBV10-3 | NA | TRBD1 | CAISDPGQGTTGELFF | TGTGCCATCAGTGACCCGGGACAGGGTACCACCGGGGAGCTGTTTTTT
TRBJ1-2 | 15 | TRBV16 | NA | TRBD1 | CASSHSGTGGDGYTF | TGTGCCAGCAGCCACTCCGGGACAGGGGGCGATGGCTACACCTTC
TRBJ2-7 | 14 | TRBV9 | NA | NA | CASSVGRVSYEQYF | TGTGCCAGCAGCGTAGGACGGGTCTCCTACGAGCAGTACTTC
TRBJ2-3 | 16 | TRBV9 | NA | NA | CASSVRWEVNTDTQYF | TGTGCCAGCAGCGTACGATGGGAGGTGAACACAGATACGCAGTATTTT
TRBJ2-7 | 15 | TRBV6-6 | NA | TRBD1 | CASSYGGQDDHEQYF | TGTGCCAGCAGTTACGGTGGACAGGACGACCACGAGCAGTACTTC
TRBJ2-7 | 15 | TRBV10-3 | NA | TRBD1 | CAISVGQGANYEQYF | TGTGCCATCAGTGTTGGACAGGGGGCTAACTACGAGCAGTACTTC